The 21 T cell receptor beta chains in this list originate from one sample, sequenced in a study of CD8 T cells in Susac syndrome. RNA, at about 0.5 to 1 ug, was reverse transcribed with random hexamers. TCRdb analysed the immunoSEQ multiplex PCR reads with MiXCR anew, one entry per CDR3 protein. The table shows 250,000 to 300,000 distinct CDR3 sequences, with over 75% occurring only once. The sequencing input was CD8+ T cells from PBMCs. These receptors were obtained from a human donor with multiple sclerosis.

The CDR3 is CASSPRPGGSEAFF. DNA for the CDR3: TGTGCCAGCAGTCCGCGCCCCGGAGGGTCTGAAGCTTTCTTT. V is TRBV27 and J is TRBJ1-1; D remains unclear. V was trimmed by 5 bases and J by 6 bases, leaving 16 bases between them. The CDR3 contains 14 residues. Germline CDR1 and CDR2: MNHEY and SMNVEV (reference sequence).

This clonotype turned up a few times. The chain links TRBV6-2 or TRBV6-3 to TRBJ2-5; maybe TRBD1 (6 bases). The CDR3 length is 13 residues. Between the trimmed V and J ends, which lost 5 bases and 1 base, there was a span of 8 bases. Germline V gene data show CDR1 as MNHEY and CDR2 as SVGEGT. The DNA for the CDR3 is TGTGCCAGCAGTCTGGACAGCCAAGAGACCCAGTACTTC. This encodes CASSLDSQETQYF.

This chain connects TRBV5-4 to TRBJ2-3; TRBD2 is a possible D gene (6 bases). Germline-derived CDR1 and CDR2 are SGHNT and YYREEE (reference sequence). Trimming took off 4 bases at V and 3 bases at J, with 12 bases between the two ends. The length of the CDR3 is 14 residues. The CDR3 nucleotides are TGTGCCAGCAGCCCTGGGACTCGAACAGATACGCAGTATTTT. Protein product: CASSPGTRTDTQYF.

The chain employs TRBV24-1 and TRBJ2-2, with no clear D. V lost 5 bases and J lost 7, with 19 bases in between. This CDR3 spans 16 amino acids. CDR1 is KGHDR, CDR2 SFDVKD, per germline. The DNA for the CDR3 is TGTGCCACCAGTGCCACATCGGCCCGCTTCAGCGGGGAGCTGTTTTTT. Translating gives CATSATSARFSGELFF.

The V gene is TRBV6-2 or TRBV6-3, the J gene TRBJ2-7; the D gene is possibly TRBD2 (5 bases). V lost 7 bases and J lost 0, with 19 bases in between. The length of the CDR3 is 16 residues. Germline V lookup: CDR1 MNHEY, CDR2 SVGEGT. The CDR3 is CASKWSYGESSYEQYF. Here the CDR3 DNA reads TGTGCCAGCAAATGGTCCTATGGGGAGAGCTCCTACGAGCAGTACTTC.

J is TRBJ2-7 and V is TRBV7-9; TRBD1 agrees at 7 bases. In germline, CDR1 is SEHNR, CDR2 FQNEAQ (reference sequence). This CDR3 spans 14 amino acids. V shed 5 bases, J shed 3 bases, and the junction held 7 bases outside the gene matches. CDR3 protein: CASSPGGQNYEQYF. Here the CDR3 DNA reads TGTGCCAGCAGCCCAGGGGGACAGAACTACGAGCAGTACTTC.

This clonotype showed up just a few times. The chain employs TRBV6-1 and TRBJ2-7; TRBD1 matches at 7 bases. V lost 5 bases, J lost 3 bases, and 7 bases stayed unmatched. CDR1 is MNHNS and CDR2 is SASEGT in the germline V gene. The CDR3 loop spans 14 amino acids. CDR3 sequence: CASSPGQPFYEQYF. DNA for the CDR3: TGTGCCAGCAGTCCGGGACAGCCTTTCTACGAGCAGTACTTC.

This chain connects TRBV12-3 or TRBV12-4 to TRBJ1-4; D uncertain. V shed 3 bases and J shed 8 bases, with 16 bases lying between them. The CDR3 has 15 residues. In DNA form, the CDR3 reads TGTGCCAGCAGTTTCTCACGGGTACCAACGGAAAAACTGTTTTTT. Translation: CASSFSRVPTEKLFF.

The CDR3 DNA is TGTGCCAGCAGTATAGGGGGTGGTGGGATTCTAGCGGGTTACAATGAGCAGTTCTTC. This gives the protein CASSIGGGGILAGYNEQFF. V gene TRBV12-3 or TRBV12-4 combines with J gene TRBJ2-1; 8 positions match TRBD2. The CDR3 is 19 amino acids. The ends lost 5 bases at V and 4 bases at J; junction bases unmatched: 19.

CDR3 in DNA: TGCGCCAGCAGCCTAGACAGGGGAAACACCGGGGAGCTGTTTTTT. Encoded protein: CASSLDRGNTGELFF. The V and J genes are TRBV4-3 and TRBJ2-2; TRBD1 agrees at 8 bases. Trimming cost V 4 bases and J 2 bases; bases outside gene matches: 3. Germline V gene sequence: CDR1 LGHNA, CDR2 YSLEER. This CDR3 is built from 15 residues.

This clonotype has only one observation. This chain links TRBV9 with TRBJ2-1; 7 bases are a match to TRBD2. The CDR3 is 16 residues long. Trimming took 4 bases from V and 4 from J; bases not matched to a gene: 11. CDR1 and CDR2 from the germline V gene are SGDLS and YYNGEE. The CDR3 loop reads CASSPSEAGVYNEQFF. CDR3 DNA sequence: TGTGCCAGCAGCCCTAGCGAGGCGGGAGTATACAATGAGCAGTTCTTC. Full variable domain (rest looked up from reference TRBV9 and TRBJ2-1): DSGVTQTPKHLITATGQRVTLRCSPRSGDLSVYWYQQSLDQGLQFLIQYYNGEERAKGNILERFSAQQFPDLHSELNLSSLELGDSALYFCASSPSEAGVYNEQFFGPGTRLTVL.

This chain uses TRBV28 with TRBJ2-3; 8 nucleotides agree with TRBD1. The ends lost 6 bases at V and 0 bases at J; junction bases unmatched: 5. Germline lookup yields CDR1 MDHEN and CDR2 SYDVKM. The CDR3 contains 15 residues. In DNA form, the CDR3 reads TGTGCCAGCAGCCACGACAGGGGAAGCACAGATACGCAGTATTTT. It specifies CASSHDRGSTDTQYF. The variable domain in full, completed from reference TRBV28 and TRBJ2-3, reads DVKVTQSSRYLVKRTGEKVFLECVQDMDHENMFWYRQDPGLGLRLIYFSYDVKMKEKGDIPEGYSVSREKKERFSLILESASTNQTSMYLCASSHDRGSTDTQYFGPGTRLTVL.

The chain links TRBV28 to TRBJ1-4; maybe TRBD1 (6 bases). Trimming pared 4 bases from V and 5 bases from J, leaving 23 bases between. This CDR3 spans 18 amino acids. Germline V gene data show CDR1 as MDHEN and CDR2 as SYDVKM. DNA for the CDR3: TGTGCCAGCAGTTCCCCAGGGGCGCGGAAGCCCCTAAATGAAAAACTGTTTTTT. It specifies CASSSPGARKPLNEKLFF.

The chain links TRBV4-3 to TRBJ2-7; 7 nucleotides match TRBD2. Germline values: CDR1 LGHNA, CDR2 YSLEER. Trimming took 0 bases from V and 3 from J; bases not matched to a gene: 17. The CDR3 is made up of 19 amino acids. Here the CDR3 DNA reads TGCGCCAGCAGCCAAGATTGGGGGGGTGAATGGCAGGGCCACTACGAGCAGTACTTC. Protein product: CASSQDWGGEWQGHYEQYF.

The chain employs TRBV19 and TRBJ1-5; D call uncertain. This CDR3 is 13 amino acids long. The ends were cut back, 5 bases at V and 10 bases at J, with 15 bases in the middle. Germline V gene lookup returns CDR1 LNHDA and CDR2 SQIVND (reference sequence). In nucleotides, the CDR3 is TGTGCCAGTAGTCCCCCTCCGGAAGAACCCCAGCATTTT. Residues: CASSPPPEEPQHF.

The V gene is TRBV29-1, the J gene TRBJ2-3; 13 bases are shared with TRBD2. This CDR3 has 15 residues. CDR1 and CDR2 (germline): SQVTM, ANQGSEA. The J segment lost 2 bases and the V segment lost 5 bases, leaving 4 bases of the junction unmatched. This CDR3 is CSVPGLAGPTDTQYF. The DNA of the CDR3 is TGCAGCGTTCCGGGACTAGCGGGACCCACAGATACGCAGTATTTT.

The chain links TRBV6-5 to TRBJ2-5, with 9 bases lining up with TRBD1. This CDR3 comprises 15 residues. The V gene end was trimmed by 8 bases and the J gene end by 4 bases; junction bases not matched to a gene: 11. Germline values: CDR1 MNHEY, CDR2 SVGAGI. The CDR3 bases are TGTGCCAGCGGGCCGGGACAGGGCTGGGGAGAGACCCAGTACTTC. It specifies CASGPGQGWGETQYF.

On this clonotype itself: Being one base from a much bigger clone, this may be a read error. This chain joins TRBV9 and TRBJ2-7; TRBD1 matches 9 bases. V lost 4 bases, J lost 5 bases, and 4 bases stayed unmatched. CDR3 length: 13 residues. Per germline, CDR1 SGDLS and CDR2 YYNGEE. CDR3 nucleotides: TGTGCCAGCAGCCCCGGGACAGGGAACGAGCAGTACTTC. As protein: CASSPGTGNEQYF. Full variable domain (remainder filled in from reference TRBV9 and TRBJ2-7): DSGVTQTPKHLITATGQRVTLRCSPRSGDLSVYWYQQSLDQGLQFLIQYYNGEERAKGNILERFSAQQFPDLHSELNLSSLELGDSALYFCASSPGTGNEQYFGPGTRLTVT.

This clonotype has only a few counts. The chain joins TRBV30 to TRBJ2-7; 7 bases match TRBD1. From germline, CDR1 is GTSNPN and CDR2 SVGIG (reference sequence). With 2 bases clipped from V and 1 base from J, the junction kept 2 bases outside the gene matches. The CDR3 has 13 amino acids. CDR3: CAWSPGQSYEQYF. The CDR3, as DNA: TGTGCCTGGAGTCCGGGACAGTCCTACGAGCAGTACTTC.

This chain connects TRBV20-1 to TRBJ2-1; 8 nucleotides line up with TRBD2. V lost 2 bases, J lost 6 bases, and 9 bases stayed unmatched. Germline CDR1 reads DFQATT; CDR2 reads SNEGSKA (reference sequence). The CDR3 spans 15 residues. CDR3 nucleotide sequence: TGCAGTGCTAGATCGGAAGCGGGAGTGGGCAATGAGCAGTTCTTC. It translates to CSARSEAGVGNEQFF.

The V and J genes are TRBV6-2 or TRBV6-3 and TRBJ1-2, with D maybe TRBD1 (5 bases). This CDR3 contains 15 residues. CDR1 is MNHEY, CDR2 SVGEGT, per germline. The V gene lost 0 bases and the J gene lost 4 bases, with 12 bases spanning the gap. CDR3 in DNA: TGTGCCAGCAGTTACTCTCCCGGGACTGGCTATGGCTACACCTTC. This sequence encodes CASSYSPGTGYGYTF.